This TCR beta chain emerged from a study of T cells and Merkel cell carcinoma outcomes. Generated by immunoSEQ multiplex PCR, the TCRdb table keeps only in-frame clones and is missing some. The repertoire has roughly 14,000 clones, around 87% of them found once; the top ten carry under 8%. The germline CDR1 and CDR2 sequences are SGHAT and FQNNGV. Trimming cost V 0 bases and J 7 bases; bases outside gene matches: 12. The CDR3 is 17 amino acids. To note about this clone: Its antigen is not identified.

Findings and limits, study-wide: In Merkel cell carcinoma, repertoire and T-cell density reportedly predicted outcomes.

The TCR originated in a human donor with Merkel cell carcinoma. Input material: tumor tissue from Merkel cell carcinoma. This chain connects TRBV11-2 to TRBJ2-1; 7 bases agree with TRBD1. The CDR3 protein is CASSLDAGGFDYNEQFF. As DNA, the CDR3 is TGTGCCAGCAGCTTAGATGCAGGGGGATTTGATTATAATGAGCAGTTCTTC.